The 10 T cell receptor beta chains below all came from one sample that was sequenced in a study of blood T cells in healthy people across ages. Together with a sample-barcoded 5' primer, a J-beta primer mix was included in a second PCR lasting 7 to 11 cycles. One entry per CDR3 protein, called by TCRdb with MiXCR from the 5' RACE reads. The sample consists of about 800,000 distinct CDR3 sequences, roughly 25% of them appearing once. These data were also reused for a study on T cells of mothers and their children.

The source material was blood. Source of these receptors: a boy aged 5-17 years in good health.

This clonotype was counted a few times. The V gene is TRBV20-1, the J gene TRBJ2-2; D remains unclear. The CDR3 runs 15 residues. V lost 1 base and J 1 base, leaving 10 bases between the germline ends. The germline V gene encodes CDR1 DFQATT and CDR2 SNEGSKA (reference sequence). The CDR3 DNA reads TGCAGTGCTAGAGTTACAGCCGGGAACACCGGGGAGCTGTTTTTT. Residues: CSARVTAGNTGELFF.

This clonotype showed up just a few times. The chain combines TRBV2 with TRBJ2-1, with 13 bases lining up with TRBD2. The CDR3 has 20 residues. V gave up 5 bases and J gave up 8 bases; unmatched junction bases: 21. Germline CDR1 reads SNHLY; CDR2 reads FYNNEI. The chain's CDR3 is CASSLRAGGTGLAGDDEQFF. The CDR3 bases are TGTGCCAGCAGTCTAAGGGCAGGGGGCACCGGACTAGCGGGAGACGATGAGCAGTTCTTC.

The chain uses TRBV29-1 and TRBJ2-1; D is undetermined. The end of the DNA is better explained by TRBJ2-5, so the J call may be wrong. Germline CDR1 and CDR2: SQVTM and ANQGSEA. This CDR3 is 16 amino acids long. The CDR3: CSVEPSPDNKQETQYF. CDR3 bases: TGCAGCGTTGAACCCTCCCCCGACAACAAACAAGAGACCCAGTACTTC.

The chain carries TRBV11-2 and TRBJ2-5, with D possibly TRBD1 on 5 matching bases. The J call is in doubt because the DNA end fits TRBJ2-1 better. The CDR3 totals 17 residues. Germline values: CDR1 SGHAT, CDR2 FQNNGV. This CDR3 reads CASSVNSRQGYYNEQFF. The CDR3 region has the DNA TGTGCCAGCAGCGTCAATTCTAGGCAGGGCTACTACAATGAGCAGTTCTTC.

The CDR3 is CASSSRTEGPYEQYF. The DNA for the CDR3 is TGTGCCAGCAGCTCTAGGACAGAGGGACCCTACGAGCAGTACTTC. The chain is built from TRBV6-5 and TRBJ2-7; maybe TRBD1 (6 bases). The CDR3 is made up of 15 amino acids. The ends were cut back, 6 bases at V and 2 bases at J, with 17 bases in the middle. CDR1 is MNHEY, CDR2 SVGAGI, per germline.

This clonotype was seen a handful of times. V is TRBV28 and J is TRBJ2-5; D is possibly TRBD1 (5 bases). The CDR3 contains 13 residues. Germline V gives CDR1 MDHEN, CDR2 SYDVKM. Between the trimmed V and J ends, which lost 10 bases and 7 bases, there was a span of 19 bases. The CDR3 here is CATGPQGVGTQYF. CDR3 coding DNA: TGTGCCACGGGCCCTCAGGGCGTCGGGACCCAGTACTTC.

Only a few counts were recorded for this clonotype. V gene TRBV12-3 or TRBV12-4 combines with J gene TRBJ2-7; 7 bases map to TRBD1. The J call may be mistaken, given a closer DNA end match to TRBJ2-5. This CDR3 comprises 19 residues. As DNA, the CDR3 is TGTGCCAGCAGCCTCGGCCGACAGGGTCTTCGCCTGCTTCCAGAGACCCAGTACTTC. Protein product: CASSLGRQGLRLLPETQYF.

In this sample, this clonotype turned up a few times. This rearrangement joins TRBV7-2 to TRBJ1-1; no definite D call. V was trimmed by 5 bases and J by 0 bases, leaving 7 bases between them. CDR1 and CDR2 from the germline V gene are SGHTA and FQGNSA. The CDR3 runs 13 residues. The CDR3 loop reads CASSRRMNTEAFF. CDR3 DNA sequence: TGTGCCAGCAGCAGGCGGATGAACACTGAAGCTTTCTTT.

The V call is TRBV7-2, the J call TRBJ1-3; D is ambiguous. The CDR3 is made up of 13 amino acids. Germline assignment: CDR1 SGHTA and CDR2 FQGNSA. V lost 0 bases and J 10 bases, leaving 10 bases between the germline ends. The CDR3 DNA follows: TGTGCCAGCAGCTTAGCGGTTGGGGTAACCATATATTTT. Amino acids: CASSLAVGVTIYF.

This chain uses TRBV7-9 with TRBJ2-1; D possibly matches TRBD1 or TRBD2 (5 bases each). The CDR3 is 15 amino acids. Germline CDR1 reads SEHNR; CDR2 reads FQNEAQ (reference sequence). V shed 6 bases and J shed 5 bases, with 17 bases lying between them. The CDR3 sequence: CASSWTSLEDNEQFF. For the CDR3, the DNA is TGTGCCAGCAGTTGGACATCCTTGGAGGACAATGAGCAGTTCTTC.